Included here is one T cell receptor beta chain sequence, with context. This sample was taken from a study of blood T cell repertoires in COVID-19. Study-level background: In each case, the material was cDNA or gDNA derived from T cells, B-cell-depleted T cells, or PBMCs.

As processed by the authors: Counts of nucleated cells, estimated from reference gene primer amplification, were obtained. The data were produced by immunoSEQ multiplex PCR, yet TCRdb's version contains in-frame clones alone and is incomplete. For V, J and clone size, that table is used; D and trimming come from the DNA. The sample includes 70,000 to 80,000 clones, 90% to 95% of them seen just once. Trimming took 5 bases from V and 6 from J, leaving 18 bases between them. Germline CDR1 and CDR2: SGHTA and FQGNSA. This CDR3 is built from 15 residues. The sequenced material came from peripheral blood. The chain links TRBV7-2 to TRBJ2-3; D possibly corresponds to TRBD1 (7 bases). This TCR was sampled from a human donor in a cohort sampled during active COVID-19. The CDR3 is CASSPGDSRSDTQYF. In DNA, the CDR3 is TGTGCCAGCAGCCCGGGGGACAGTAGATCTGATACGCAGTATTTT. The complete variable domain, with remaining parts taken from reference TRBV7-2 and TRBJ2-3, reads GAGVSQSPSNKVTEKGKDVELRCDPISGHTALYWYRQSLGQGLEFLIYFQGNSAPDKSGLPSDRFSAERTGGSVSTLTIQRTQQEDSAVYLCASSPGDSRSDTQYFGPGTRLTVL.